This T cell receptor (beta chain) is from a study of OX40 agonist ivuxolimab in advanced cancers. Turning to the study itself: Earlier anti-PD-1, anti-PD-L1 or anti-CTLA-4 therapy was permitted; over 35% had received some. Findings and caveats of the study: Among expanded peripheral T cells, antigen specificity went undetermined. Blood T cells, both CD4+ and CD8+, expanded clonally by week 6 at 0.1 to 3.0 mg/kg.

A word on this clone: What it binds is not known.

Germline assignment: CDR1 MDHEN and CDR2 SYDVKM. V lost 1 base and J 8 bases, leaving 11 bases between the germline ends. The CDR3 runs 13 residues. Excluded were patients having autoimmune disease history or systemic immunosuppression. Some clones are missing from TCRdb's copy, which holds only in-frame ones; the method was immunoSEQ multiplex PCR. The sample yields 90,000 to 150,000 clones, 85% to 90% seen once. The chain joins TRBV28 to TRBJ1-2; no clear D. The TCR originated in an adult with an advanced solid tumor such as melanoma, head and neck, liver or kidney cancer. Sample: CD4+ or CD8+ T cells sorted from blood, taken in a trial of the OX40 agonist ivuxolimab. CDR3: CASSLYGRRGYTF. CDR3 coding DNA: TGTGCCAGCAGTTTATATGGCCGGAGGGGCTACACCTTC.